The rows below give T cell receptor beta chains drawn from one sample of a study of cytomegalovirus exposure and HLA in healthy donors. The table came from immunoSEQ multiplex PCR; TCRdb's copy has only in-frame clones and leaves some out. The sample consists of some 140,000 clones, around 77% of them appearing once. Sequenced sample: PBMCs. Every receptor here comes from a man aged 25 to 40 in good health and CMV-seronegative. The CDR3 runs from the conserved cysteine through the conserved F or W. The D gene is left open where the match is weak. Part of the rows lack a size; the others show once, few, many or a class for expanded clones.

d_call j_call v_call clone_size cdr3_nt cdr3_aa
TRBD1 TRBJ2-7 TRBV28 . TGTGCCAGCACGCGCGGGGACAGGGTCTCCTACGAGCAGTACTTC CASTRGDRVSYEQYF
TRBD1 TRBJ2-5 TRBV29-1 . TGCAGTCATGCCCAAACAGGGGTAGAGACCCAGTACTTC CSHAQTGVETQYF
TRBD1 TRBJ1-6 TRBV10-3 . TGTGCCACCGCGGGACAGGGCTATAATTCACCCCTCCACTTT CATAGQGYNSPLHF
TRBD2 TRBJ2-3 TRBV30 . TGTGCCTGGAACCAAGGACTAGCGGGGGACACAGATACGCAGTATTTT CAWNQGLAGDTDTQYF
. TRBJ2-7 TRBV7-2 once TGTGCCAGCAGCTTAGGACAGTCTACCGAGCAGTACTTC CASSLGQSTEQYF
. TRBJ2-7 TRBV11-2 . TGTGCCAGCAGCCCCCCCGGGACACCGGTCTACGAGCAGTACTTC CASSPPGTPVYEQYF
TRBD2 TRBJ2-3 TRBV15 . TGTGCCACCAGCAGAGTGGCGGGAGAGGTTACAGATACGCAGTATTTT CATSRVAGEVTDTQYF
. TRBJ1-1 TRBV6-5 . TGTGCCAGCAGTTACTCGACTTCGGTTACTGAAGCTTTCTTT CASSYSTSVTEAFF
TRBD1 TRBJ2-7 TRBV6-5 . TGTGCCAGCAGACCCCGACAGGGGGCCCCCTACGAGCAGTACTTC CASRPRQGAPYEQYF
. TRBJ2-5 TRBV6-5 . TGTGCCAGCAGTTACTCTCACAGGGTGGGTGAGACCCAGTACTTC CASSYSHRVGETQYF
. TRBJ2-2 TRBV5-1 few TGCGCCAGCAGCTTCTCGGTCATTGGCACCGGGGAGCTGTTTTTT CASSFSVIGTGELFF
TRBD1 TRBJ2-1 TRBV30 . TGTGCCTCTAATGGTGGGACAGTAACCTACAATGAGCAGTTCTTC CASNGGTVTYNEQFF
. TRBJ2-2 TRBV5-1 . TGCGCCAGCAGCTTGGCCTCTCGGGTGGGCACCGGGGAGCTGTTTTTT CASSLASRVGTGELFF
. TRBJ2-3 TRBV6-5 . TGTGCCAGCAGTAGGAGCGGGTTGAGCACAGATACGCAGTATTTT CASSRSGLSTDTQYF
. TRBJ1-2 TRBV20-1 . TGCAGTGCTTCAGTCTATGGCTACACCTTC CSASVYGYTF
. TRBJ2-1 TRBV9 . TGTGCCAGCAGCCCCTGGGGGGCGGGGGAATACAATGAGCAGTTCTTC CASSPWGAGEYNEQFF
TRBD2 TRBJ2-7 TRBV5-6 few TGTGCCAGCAGCTTGTACGGGACTAGCGGTTACGAGCAGTACTTC CASSLYGTSGYEQYF
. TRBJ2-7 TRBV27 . TGTGCCAGCAGTTTAGGCAGGAACCTTCCCTACGAGCAGTACTTC CASSLGRNLPYEQYF
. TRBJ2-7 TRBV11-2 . TGTGCCAGCAGCTCATCACACACAGGGAATCGGTACGAGCAGTACTTC CASSSSHTGNRYEQYF
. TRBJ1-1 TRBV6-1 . TGTGCCAGCAGTCCGCAGGGGTTGGGCACTGAAGCTTTCTTT CASSPQGLGTEAFF
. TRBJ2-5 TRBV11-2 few TGTGCCAGCAGCCCCATCGGGTGGGCCCAGTACTTC CASSPIGWAQYF
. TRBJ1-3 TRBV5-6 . TGTGCCAGCAGCTTGGGTAGCTCTGGAAACACCATATATTTT CASSLGSSGNTIYF
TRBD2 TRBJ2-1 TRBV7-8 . TGTGCCAGCAGCTTCGGGCTAGCGGGAGATAATGAGCAGTTCTTC CASSFGLAGDNEQFF
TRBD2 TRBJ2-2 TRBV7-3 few TGTGCCAGCAGCTTCCAGGCGGGAGGAAGGACCGGGGAGCTGTTTTTT CASSFQAGGRTGELFF
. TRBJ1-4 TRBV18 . TGTGCCAGCTCACCCTTTACCACAGGGAGAAATGAAAAACTGTTTTTT CASSPFTTGRNEKLFF
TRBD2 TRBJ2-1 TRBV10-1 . TGCGCCAGCACGTTAACCCCCGGGACGGCTGCGGGGGGCGATGAGCAGTTCTTC CASTLTPGTAAGGDEQFF
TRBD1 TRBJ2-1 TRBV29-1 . TGCAGCGTTGCTATAACTGGACAGGGGGAACAAGATGAGCAGTTCTTC CSVAITGQGEQDEQFF
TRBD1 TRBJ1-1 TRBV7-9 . TGTGCCAGCAGCTCGACCGGGACAGTGAACACTGAAGCTTTCTTT CASSSTGTVNTEAFF
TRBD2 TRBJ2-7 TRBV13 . TGTGCCAGCAGCAGCGGGGGAAGGCTAGTTTCCGAGCAGTACTTC CASSSGGRLVSEQYF
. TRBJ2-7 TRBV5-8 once TGTGCCAGCAGCTACAGATTAGGGCAGTACTTC CASSYRLGQYF
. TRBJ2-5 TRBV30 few TGTGCCTGGGGTTTTTCAGGGGAAGAGACCCAGTACTTC CAWGFSGEETQYF
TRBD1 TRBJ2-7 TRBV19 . TGTGCCAGTAGTATTCTCGGGACAGAACTCTACGAGCAGTACTTC CASSILGTELYEQYF
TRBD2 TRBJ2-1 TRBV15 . TGTGCCACCAGCAGAGTGGCTAGCGGGAACCATGAGCAGTTCTTC CATSRVASGNHEQFF
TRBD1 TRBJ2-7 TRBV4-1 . TGCGCCAGCAGCCACCCATCGACAGGGTCCGAGCAGTACTTC CASSHPSTGSEQYF
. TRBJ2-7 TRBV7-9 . TGTGCCAGCAGCCCGGGACATAACTACGAGCAGTACTTC CASSPGHNYEQYF
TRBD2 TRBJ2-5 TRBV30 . TGTGCCTGGAGTGAAACAGGCCTAGCGGTGGAGACCCAGTACTTC CAWSETGLAVETQYF
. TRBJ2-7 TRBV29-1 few TGCAGCGTTGAAGGGGACAACTACGAGCAGTACTTC CSVEGDNYEQYF
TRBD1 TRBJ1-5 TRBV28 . TGTGCCAGCATGGACAGGTCCAATCAGCCCCAGCATTTT CASMDRSNQPQHF
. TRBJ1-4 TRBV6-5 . TGTGCCAGCAGTTACTCGAGAGCAGGGCCACTGTTTTTT CASSYSRAGPLFF
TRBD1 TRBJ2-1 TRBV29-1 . TGCAGCGTTGCGACAGGGTACAATGAGCAGTTCTTC CSVATGYNEQFF
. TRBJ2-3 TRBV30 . TGTGCCTGGAGTGTCGGAGATACGCAGTATTTT CAWSVGDTQYF
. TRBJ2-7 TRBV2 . TGTGCCAGCAGCGGTAACAGGGCGTCGTACGAGCAGTACTTC CASSGNRASYEQYF
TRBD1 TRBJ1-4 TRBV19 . TGTGCCAGTAGTATCCCCCCCAGGGGGCTTCAAGAAAAACTGTTTTTT CASSIPPRGLQEKLFF
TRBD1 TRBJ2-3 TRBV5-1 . TGCGCCAGCAGTGGGGTTCTCGGACAGGGGGCAGAAGATACGCAGTATTTT CASSGVLGQGAEDTQYF